The 30 T cell receptor beta chains in this list originate from one sample, sequenced in a study of CD8 T cells in ankylosing spondylitis. TCRdb re-analysed the 5' RACE reads in MiXCR, keeping a single row per CDR3 protein. The sample contains some 130,000 distinct CDR3 sequences, roughly 15% of which appear only once. Material: blood, either unsorted or a sorted T cell fraction (not recorded which). These receptors originate from a female donor with ankylosing spondylitis or in good health (not recorded which).

This clonotype was counted between two and nine times. The chain uses TRBV11-2 and TRBJ2-1, with 10 bases identical to TRBD2. Trimming cost V 7 bases and J 9 bases; bases outside gene matches: 15. The CDR3 spans 16 residues. The germline V gene has CDR1 SGHAT and CDR2 FQNNGV. The CDR3 protein is CASNSRPLAGVTEQFF. CDR3 sequence (DNA): TGTGCCAGCAACTCTCGGCCGCTAGCGGGAGTTACTGAGCAGTTCTTC.

This chain uses TRBV10-3 with TRBJ2-5; possible D gene TRBD2, 6 bases. CDR1 ENHRY and CDR2 SYGVKD come from the germline V gene. This CDR3 is built from 17 residues. The ends were cut back, 0 bases at V and 2 bases at J, with 16 bases in the middle. The CDR3 region has the DNA TGTGCCATCAGTGAGTCGAAGGCTAGCGCTCAGCAAGAGACCCAGTACTTC. This encodes CAISESKASAQQETQYF.

At least ten counts were recorded for this clonotype. The chain employs TRBV28 and TRBJ2-7; D is unresolved. The CDR3 has 12 amino acids. Trimming shortened V by 1 base and J by 6 bases, and 7 bases separated the two germline ends. Germline V gene data show CDR1 as MDHEN and CDR2 as SYDVKM. The CDR3 is CASSLYVGEQYF. The CDR3 coding sequence is TGTGCCAGCAGTTTATACGTGGGCGAGCAGTACTTC.

This clonotype has more than one count but fewer than ten. The genes are TRBV14 and TRBJ2-5; D is possibly TRBD1 or TRBD2 (7 bases each). The germline gives CDR1 SGHDN, CDR2 FVKESK. CDR3 size: 14 residues. With 6 bases removed from V and 4 bases from J, the gap between germline ends came to 15 bases. The DNA of the CDR3 is TGTGCCAGCAGACCAACAGGGGAGGGAGAGACCCAGTACTTC. It is translated as CASRPTGEGETQYF.

This clonotype was observed a handful of times. The rearrangement links TRBV4-1 to TRBJ2-7; D call uncertain. This CDR3 has 12 residues. Germline V gene data show CDR1 as MGHRA and CDR2 as YSYEKL. V shed 0 bases and J shed 3 bases, with 3 bases lying between them. The CDR3 bases are TGCGCCAGCAGCCAAGATTACTACGAGCAGTACTTC. It translates to CASSQDYYEQYF.

In DNA, the CDR3 is TGTGCCAGCAGCAAGGGACAGGGAAACCCCGGGGAGCTGTTTTTT. It codes for CASSKGQGNPGELFF. This chain uses TRBV6-1 with TRBJ2-2, with 9 bases identical to TRBD1. CDR1 and CDR2 from the germline V gene are MNHNS and SASEGT. J lost 6 bases, V lost 6 bases, and 8 bases had no gene match. This CDR3 spans 15 amino acids.

The chain uses TRBV10-3 and TRBJ2-5, with 7 bases matching TRBD1. This CDR3 contains 15 residues. Germline lookup yields CDR1 ENHRY and CDR2 SYGVKD. V was pared by 6 bases and J by 2 bases, with 9 bases of the junction left unmatched. DNA for the CDR3: TGTGCCATCAGAAAACGACAGGGAGCTCAAGAGACCCAGTACTTC. Translation gives CAIRKRQGAQETQYF.

The chain links TRBV4-2 to TRBJ1-1; D is unresolved. The V end was cut by 0 bases, the J end by 1 base, with 9 bases between. Germline V gives CDR1 LGHNA, CDR2 YNFKEQ. This CDR3 contains 15 residues. CDR3 amino acids: CASSQDRWTNTEAFF. The CDR3 DNA follows: TGTGCCAGCAGCCAAGATAGGTGGACGAACACTGAAGCTTTCTTT.

As DNA, the CDR3 is TGTGCCACCAGTGATCGTAGCAGGGGAATTAATGAGCAGTTCTTC. This encodes CATSDRSRGINEQFF. The chain links TRBV24-1 to TRBJ2-1; tentative D call: TRBD1 (6 bases). This CDR3 is built from 15 residues. Germline-derived CDR1 and CDR2 are KGHDR and SFDVKD. Trimming removed 3 bases at V and 7 bases at J, with 15 bases between.

J is TRBJ2-7 and V is TRBV30; no clear D gene. CDR1 is GTSNPN and CDR2 is SVGIG in the germline V gene (reference sequence). This CDR3 spans 12 amino acids. The ends were cut back, 4 bases at V and 0 bases at J, with 7 bases in the middle. The CDR3, as DNA: TGTGCCTGGAAGGGCTACTCCTACGAGCAGTACTTC. As protein: CAWKGYSYEQYF. Using reference TRBV30 and TRBJ2-7 for the parts outside the CDR3, the full variable domain is SQTIHQWPATLVQPVGSPLSLECTVEGTSNPNLYWYRQAAGRGLQLLFYSVGIGQISSEVPQNLSASRPQDRQFILSSKKLLLSDSGFYLCAWKGYSYEQYFGPGTRLTVT.

The V and J genes are TRBV7-8 and TRBJ2-7; 11 nucleotides line up with TRBD2. Germline trimming cut 0 bases from V and 3 bases from J; bases unmatched to any gene: 7. The CDR3 contains 17 residues. CDR1 is SGHVS and CDR2 is FQNEAQ in the germline V gene. CDR3 protein: CASSLALAGGLFYEQYF. As DNA, the CDR3 is TGTGCCAGCAGCTTAGCGTTAGCGGGAGGGCTTTTCTACGAGCAGTACTTC.

This clonotype was seen a handful of times. The genes are TRBV7-2 and TRBJ1-4; TRBD1 might be the D (5 bases). Germline V gene lookup returns CDR1 SGHTA and CDR2 FQGNSA. The V end lost 5 bases, the J end lost 2 bases, and 12 bases lay between the germline ends. This CDR3 has 15 residues. The CDR3 spells CASSPGEGTNEKLFF. DNA of the CDR3: TGTGCCAGCAGCCCAGGCGAGGGGACTAATGAAAAACTGTTTTTT.

Ten or more counts support this clonotype. This sequence joins TRBV6-1 and TRBJ2-7; no reliable D call. Germline V gives CDR1 MNHNS, CDR2 SASEGT. V lost 6 bases to trimming and J lost 3 bases, with 12 bases between them. CDR3 size: 13 residues. The CDR3, as DNA: TGTGCCAGCAGCTCTCCTCCGGGCTACGAGCAGTACTTC. Translation: CASSSPPGYEQYF.

The chain combines TRBV29-1 with TRBJ1-2, with D possibly TRBD1 on 6 matching bases. CDR1 is SQVTM, CDR2 ANQGSEA, per germline. V shed 4 bases and J shed 3 bases, with 6 bases lying between them. The CDR3 covers 11 residues. The CDR3 spells CSVGQDYGYTF. CDR3 DNA sequence: TGCAGCGTTGGACAGGACTATGGCTACACCTTC.

This clonotype has a handful of counts. The CDR3 protein is CSAGGIQETQYF. The CDR3 nucleotides are TGCAGCGCTGGTGGTATCCAAGAGACCCAGTACTTC. This sequence joins TRBV29-1 and TRBJ2-5; no reliable D call. The CDR3 runs to 12 residues. V shed 7 bases and J shed 1 base, with 10 bases lying between them. Germline assignment: CDR1 SQVTM and CDR2 ANQGSEA.

This clonotype was found many times. The CDR3 reads CASSLNRSPSGGVDTQYF. The CDR3, as DNA: TGTGCCAGCAGTCTAAACCGCTCACCTAGCGGGGGGGTAGATACGCAGTATTTT. The J gene is TRBJ2-3, the V gene TRBV6-9; 12 bases map to TRBD2. After removal of 5 bases from V and 5 bases from J, the junction contained 14 bases not matched to a gene. In germline, CDR1 is MNHGY, CDR2 SVAAGI. CDR3 length: 18 residues.

This clonotype was counted at least ten times. Germline and junction disagree at one end, which may indicate a read error. The chain uses TRBV4-2 and TRBJ1-4; a possible D gene is TRBD1 (5 bases). The CDR3 runs 13 residues. Per germline, CDR1 LGHNA and CDR2 YNFKEQ. CDR3 DNA: TGTGCCAGCAGCGAAGACAGATTTGAAAAACTGTTTTTT. It is translated as CASSEDRFEKLFF.

The chain joins TRBV20-1 to TRBJ1-2; 7 bases are a match to TRBD1. Germline trimming cut 6 bases from V and 4 bases from J; bases unmatched to any gene: 8. CDR1 is DFQATT and CDR2 is SNEGSKA in the germline V gene (reference sequence). CDR3 length: 13 amino acids. The CDR3 region is CSAQQGQSYGYTF. CDR3 sequence (DNA): TGCAGTGCCCAACAGGGGCAAAGCTATGGCTACACCTTC.

The chain combines TRBV6-2 or TRBV6-3 with TRBJ1-5, with D unclear. V was trimmed by 7 bases and J by 1 base, leaving 11 bases between them. The CDR3 runs 14 residues. CDR1 and CDR2 (germline): MNHEY, SVGEGT. The DNA for the CDR3 is TGTGCCAGCAAGCCGAGTAAGAGCAATCAGCCCCAGCATTTT. Amino acid sequence: CASKPSKSNQPQHF.

This clonotype has a count of ten or more. The chain links TRBV6-4 to TRBJ2-6, with D unclear. The germline V gene has CDR1 MRHNA and CDR2 SNTAGT. Trimming shortened V by 7 bases and J by 2 bases, and 12 bases separated the two germline ends. This CDR3 spans 15 amino acids. The CDR3 nucleotides read TGTGCCAGCAAACCCGGTTCGGCTGGGGCCAACGTCCTGACTTTC. Protein: CASKPGSAGANVLTF.

This clonotype appeared many times. The rearrangement links TRBV6-1 to TRBJ1-1; D gene unclear. From germline, CDR1 is MNHNS and CDR2 SASEGT. The CDR3 totals 15 residues. Between the trimmed V and J ends, which lost 5 bases and 0 bases, there was a span of 13 bases. CDR3 protein: CASSPPRTVNTEAFF. The CDR3 nucleotides are TGTGCCAGCAGTCCCCCGCGGACGGTGAACACTGAAGCTTTCTTT.

The chain links TRBV10-3 to TRBJ2-6; a possible D gene is TRBD2 (5 bases). The CDR3 consists of 16 residues. Per germline, CDR1 ENHRY and CDR2 SYGVKD. V lost 9 bases, J lost 0 bases, and 15 bases lay in between. The DNA for the CDR3 is TGTGCCATACTCCGGACGGAGGTCTCTGGGGCCAACGTCCTGACTTTC. Translation: CAILRTEVSGANVLTF.

This clonotype appeared many times. The chain carries TRBV5-1 and TRBJ2-1; D remains ambiguous. The CDR3 loop spans 14 amino acids. Germline CDR1 reads SGHRS; CDR2 reads YFSETQ. V was clipped by 5 bases and J by 4 bases, with 13 bases between them. CDR3 amino acids: CASRTQPTYNEQFF. In DNA, the CDR3 is TGCGCCAGCAGAACACAACCCACTTACAATGAGCAGTTCTTC.

This clonotype qualifies as medium-sized. V and J are TRBV20-1 and TRBJ2-7; 8 bases are a match to TRBD1. Germline CDR1 is DFQATT and CDR2 is SNEGSKA (reference sequence). The V and J ends lost 2 bases and 3 bases, in that order; junction bases with no gene match: 3. This CDR3 spans 13 amino acids. The CDR3 protein is CSARSRGLYEQYF. For the CDR3, the DNA is TGCAGTGCTAGAAGCAGGGGGCTCTACGAGCAGTACTTC.

As concerns this clonotype: The junction shows a germline mismatch at one end, possibly a read error. The rearrangement joins TRBV11-2 to TRBJ1-5, with 7 bases fitting TRBD1. This CDR3 spans 14 amino acids. Germline V gene sequence: CDR1 SGHAT, CDR2 FQNNGV. In nucleotides, the CDR3 is TGTGCCAGCAGCCTAGACAGGGTAGGCCAGCCCCAGCATTTT. It is translated as CASSLDRVGQPQHF.

This clonotype was counted at least ten times. The chain couples TRBV5-1 to TRBJ1-3, with D unclear. CDR1 and CDR2 from the germline V gene are SGHRS and YFSETQ. The CDR3 is 14 amino acids. Between the trimmed V and J ends, which lost 0 bases and 8 bases, there was a span of 12 bases. The DNA for the CDR3 is TGCGCCAGCAGCTTGGCCCGGTTGGGCGACACCATATATTTT. Protein sequence: CASSLARLGDTIYF.

V usage is TRBV20-1 and J usage is TRBJ2-3; D is tentatively TRBD1 or TRBD2 (5 bases each). Trimming took 4 bases from V and 5 from J, leaving 10 bases between them. Germline lookup yields CDR1 DFQATT and CDR2 SNEGSKA (reference sequence). The CDR3 loop spans 12 amino acids. CDR3 bases: TGCAGTGCTAAGAGGGGTGGAGATACGCAGTATTTT. Protein: CSAKRGGDTQYF.

This clonotype was observed a few times. This chain's CDR3 is CASSLQTGATEAFF. The CDR3 coding sequence is TGCGCCAGCAGCTTGCAGACGGGGGCCACTGAAGCTTTCTTT. The chain employs TRBV5-1 and TRBJ1-1, with a weak D call TRBD1 (6 bases). CDR3 length: 14 residues. Germline V gene lookup returns CDR1 SGHRS and CDR2 YFSETQ. With 1 base removed from V and 4 bases from J, the gap between germline ends came to 11 bases.

The chain links TRBV7-9 to TRBJ2-7, with 10 bases lining up with TRBD1. Germline loops: CDR1 SEHNR, CDR2 FQNEAQ (reference sequence). Trimming cost V 5 bases and J 7 bases; bases outside gene matches: 8. This CDR3 has 14 amino acids. This chain's CDR3 is CASSTGQGIGEQYF. CDR3 DNA sequence: TGTGCCAGCAGCACGGGACAGGGGATAGGTGAGCAGTACTTC.

This clonotype was found many times. The rearrangement joins TRBV6-1 to TRBJ1-4; TRBD1 aligns across 8 bases. The junction had 9 bases not matched to a gene; V was cut back by 7 bases and J by 8 bases. The CDR3 is 14 residues long. Germline V gives CDR1 MNHNS, CDR2 SASEGT. The CDR3: CASTATGAIEKLFF. Here the CDR3 DNA reads TGTGCCAGCACCGCGACAGGGGCAATCGAAAAACTGTTTTTT.